The 24 T cell receptor beta chains presented below share a single source sample, sequenced in a study of CD8+ T cells in alopecia areata. Extracted RNA was reverse transcribed, and the resulting cDNA served as sequencing template. Only in-frame clones appear in the TCRdb table, and some are missing; sequencing was by immunoSEQ multiplex PCR. The data contain over 150,000 clones, approximately 55% of them singletons. Regarding treatment: oral pan-JAK inhibitor, 5-10 mg twice daily. The sequencing used CD8+ T cells sorted from blood, collected at week 24, from a patient treated with tofacitinib. The origin of the receptors is a human donor with alopecia areata.

The V and J genes are TRBV10-3 and TRBJ2-7, with 7 bases fitting TRBD1. The V gene end was trimmed by 0 bases and the J gene end by 4 bases; junction bases not matched to a gene: 3. From germline, CDR1 is ENHRY and CDR2 SYGVKD. The CDR3 has 14 residues. This CDR3 is CAISESGRGYEQYF. The CDR3 coding sequence is TGTGCCATCAGTGAGTCCGGCAGGGGGTACGAGCAGTACTTC.

This clone came up a few times. The chain is built from TRBV19 and TRBJ2-7; 8 bases align to TRBD2. This CDR3 has 15 residues. Germline V lookup: CDR1 LNHDA, CDR2 SQIVND (reference sequence). The V gene end was trimmed by 3 bases and the J gene end by 6 bases; junction bases not matched to a gene: 10. For the CDR3, the DNA is TGTGCCAGTAGTATGGTCCTTGGACTAGCCGGCGAGCAGTACTTC. Residues: CASSMVLGLAGEQYF.

With regard to this clone: Other DNA sequences in this specimen translate into the identical CDR3. V usage is TRBV5-1 and J usage is TRBJ2-3; D is possibly TRBD1 or TRBD2 (6 bases each). The CDR3 is 15 amino acids. Trimming took off 1 base at V and 0 bases at J, with 9 bases between the two ends. Per germline, CDR1 SGHRS and CDR2 YFSETQ. CDR3 residues: CASSLRGPSTDTQYF. In nucleotides, the CDR3 is TGCGCCAGCAGCTTGCGGGGGCCAAGCACAGATACGCAGTATTTT.

The DNA for the CDR3 is TGTGCCAGCAGCTTAGAGGTGAGCTCCTACGAGCAGTACTTC. Translating gives CASSLEVSSYEQYF. The genes are TRBV11-2 and TRBJ2-7; D unclear. Trimming pared 0 bases from V and 0 bases from J, leaving 6 bases between. The CDR3 consists of 14 residues. From germline, CDR1 is SGHAT and CDR2 FQNNGV.

This clone occurred a few times. The chain carries TRBV29-1 and TRBJ2-7; 7 bases line up with TRBD1. The V gene's germline CDR1 is SQVTM and CDR2 ANQGSEA. The ends lost 1 base at V and 2 bases at J; junction bases unmatched: 5. The CDR3 is made up of 14 amino acids. As DNA, the CDR3 is TGCAGCGTTGAAGGACAGGGAAGCCCCTACGAGCAGTACTTC. Its protein product is CSVEGQGSPYEQYF.

The DNA for the CDR3 is TGTGCCAGCAGCGACAGGGACAATGAGCAGTTCTTC. Its translation: CASSDRDNEQFF. V gene TRBV11-2 combines with J gene TRBJ2-1, with 7 bases lining up with TRBD1. The J segment lost 5 bases and the V segment lost 5 bases, leaving 0 bases of the junction unmatched. Germline loops: CDR1 SGHAT, CDR2 FQNNGV. The CDR3 is made up of 12 amino acids.

The rearrangement uses TRBV9 and TRBJ1-3; 8 bases map to TRBD1. The V and J ends lost 0 bases and 3 bases, in that order; junction bases with no gene match: 2. The CDR3 totals 15 residues. Germline CDR1 and CDR2: SGDLS and YYNGEE. This chain's CDR3 is CASSVGQGFGNTIYF. CDR3 DNA sequence: TGTGCCAGCAGCGTAGGACAGGGGTTTGGAAACACCATATATTTT.

This clone has a handful of counts. This chain links TRBV4-3 with TRBJ1-1; tentatively, D is TRBD1 (6 bases). This CDR3 contains 15 residues. In germline, CDR1 is LGHNA, CDR2 YSLEER. Trimming removed 0 bases at V and 5 bases at J, with 13 bases between. For the CDR3, the DNA is TGCGCCAGCAGCCAAGAGGCCCAGGGGAGGACTGAAGCTTTCTTT. It codes for CASSQEAQGRTEAFF.

J is TRBJ1-1 and V is TRBV4-2; D is ambiguous. In germline, CDR1 is LGHNA, CDR2 YNFKEQ. V lost 4 bases to trimming and J lost 3 bases, with 15 bases between them. This CDR3 has 15 residues. The DNA of the CDR3 is TGTGCCAGCAGCCTCTACCGTTCTGAGGACACTGAAGCTTTCTTT. This sequence encodes CASSLYRSEDTEAFF.

The chain recombines TRBV12-5 with TRBJ1-2; D is undetermined. V lost 7 bases to trimming and J lost 2 bases, with 8 bases between them. Germline V gene lookup returns CDR1 LGHNT and CDR2 FRNRAP. The CDR3 extends over 12 amino acids. The CDR3 DNA follows: TGTGCTAGTGATGAGGGAAACTATGGCTACACCTTC. It specifies CASDEGNYGYTF.

The chain carries TRBV14 and TRBJ2-2, with a weak D call TRBD1 (5 bases). The CDR3 has 19 residues. Deletions cut 0 bases from V and 3 bases from J, with 20 bases between. Germline lookup yields CDR1 SGHDN and CDR2 FVKESK. CDR3 sequence (DNA): TGTGCCAGCAGCCAAGACGGCCCCGGGTCCAAAGGGGACACCGGGGAGCTGTTTTTT. The encoded protein is CASSQDGPGSKGDTGELFF.

The rearrangement uses TRBV19 and TRBJ1-1; D gene ambiguous. This CDR3 is built from 14 residues. Germline-derived CDR1 and CDR2 are LNHDA and SQIVND (reference sequence). V lost 5 bases and J 1 base, leaving 11 bases between the germline ends. The CDR3 here is CASSLTNRNTEAFF. The CDR3 DNA reads as TGTGCCAGTAGTTTAACCAACAGGAACACTGAAGCTTTCTTT. Full variable domain (missing parts from reference TRBV19 and TRBJ1-1): DGGITQSPKYLFRKEGQNVTLSCEQNLNHDAMYWYRQDPGQGLRLIYYSQIVNDFQKGDIAEGYSVSREKKESFPLTVTSAQKNPTAFYLCASSLTNRNTEAFFGQGTRLTVV.

This rearrangement joins TRBV15 to TRBJ1-5; D gene unclear. CDR3 length: 14 amino acids. The V end lost 1 base, the J end lost 7 bases, and 11 bases lay between the germline ends. Looked up from germline, CDR1 is LNHNV and CDR2 is YYDKDF (reference sequence). DNA for the CDR3: TGTGCCACCAGCAGAGCTCGCATGGGGCAGCCCCAGCATTTT. Translation: CATSRARMGQPQHF.

A word on this clone: A junction end diverges from the germline sequence, so it may reflect a read error. The gene calls are TRBV7-9 and TRBJ2-1; D not resolved. Germline loops: CDR1 SEHNR, CDR2 FQNEAQ (reference sequence). This CDR3 has 12 amino acids. CDR3 DNA sequence: TGTGCCAGCAGCGACGCCATTGTGCTACCCGTCTTC. Its protein product is CASSDAIVLPVF.

This clone turned up a few times. V is TRBV9 and J is TRBJ2-3; 8 nucleotides line up with TRBD1. Germline lookup yields CDR1 SGDLS and CDR2 YYNGEE. V lost 3 bases and J lost 2; bases outside the gene matches: 5. This CDR3 spans 15 amino acids. CDR3 protein: CASSGGQGLTDTQYF. The CDR3 bases are TGTGCCAGCAGCGGCGGACAGGGACTCACAGATACGCAGTATTTT.

The gene calls are TRBV10-1 and TRBJ2-1, with D perhaps assigned TRBD1 or TRBD2 (5 bases each). V was cut by 1 base and J by 15 bases, with 19 bases left in between. The germline V gene has CDR1 WNHNN and CDR2 SYGVQD (reference sequence). The CDR3 runs to 14 residues. As DNA, the CDR3 is TGCGCCAGCAGTGAGTTGGGGACCCAAAATGGGCTGTTCTTC. Protein product: CASSELGTQNGLFF.

This clone was detected a few times. This chain joins TRBV7-9 and TRBJ2-7; D gene uncertain. The germline V and J ends were trimmed by 1 base and 3 bases, with 7 bases remaining between them. The CDR3 runs to 13 residues. Germline V gene sequence: CDR1 SEHNR, CDR2 FQNEAQ (reference sequence). The DNA of the CDR3 is TGTGCCAGCAGCTTAGATGGCAGCTACGAGCAGTACTTC. Translated: CASSLDGSYEQYF.

In its sample, this clone was seen a few times. The chain combines TRBV5-4 with TRBJ2-3; 12 bases match TRBD1. The V gene end was trimmed by 8 bases and the J gene end by 6 bases; junction bases not matched to a gene: 10. The CDR3 sequence is 15 residues long. In germline, CDR1 is SGHNT, CDR2 YYREEE (reference sequence). The CDR3 nucleotides read TGTGCCAGTGCAGAGGGGACAGGGGGCTTGGATACGCAGTATTTT. Encoded protein: CASAEGTGGLDTQYF.

The sample holds a few counts of this clone. The chain uses TRBV15 and TRBJ1-2, with a weak D call TRBD1 (6 bases). CDR3 length: 15 residues. V lost 5 bases to trimming and J lost 2 bases, with 15 bases between them. Germline V lookup: CDR1 LNHNV, CDR2 YYDKDF (reference sequence). Here the CDR3 DNA reads TGTGCCACCAGCGTCGCAACCGGACAGAACTATGGCTACACCTTC. Translated: CATSVATGQNYGYTF.

The chain joins TRBV11-2 to TRBJ1-5; unclear D gene. Looked up from germline, CDR1 is SGHAT and CDR2 is FQNNGV. Trimming stripped 1 base from V and 4 bases from J, with 17 bases between. The CDR3 totals 17 residues. CDR3 sequence reads: CASSLARTARGNQPQHF. CDR3 sequence (DNA): TGTGCCAGCAGCTTAGCTCGTACGGCCCGGGGAAATCAGCCCCAGCATTTT.

A few counts support this clone. V and J are TRBV25-1 and TRBJ1-1; D is perhaps TRBD1 (6 bases). Per germline, CDR1 MGHDK and CDR2 SYGVNS. The length of the CDR3 is 11 residues. The V end was cut by 8 bases, the J end by 8 bases, with 12 bases between. In DNA form, the CDR3 reads TGTGCCAGCGGAGGGGGAGCCGAAGCTTTCTTT. Translation: CASGGGAEAFF.

V usage is TRBV2 and J usage is TRBJ1-2, with a tentative D call TRBD1 (6 bases). Trimming left V 2 bases short and J 0 bases short, with 13 bases between. In germline, CDR1 is SNHLY, CDR2 FYNNEI. The CDR3 is 16 residues long. The CDR3 loop is CASSELGQSANYGYTF. The CDR3 DNA reads TGTGCCAGCAGTGAACTTGGACAGTCAGCTAACTATGGCTACACCTTC.

To note about this clone: The sample carries other DNA sequences with the same CDR3. This chain connects TRBV30 to TRBJ2-1; possibly TRBD2 for D (5 bases). This CDR3 has 13 amino acids. CDR1 and CDR2 (germline): GTSNPN, SVGIG (reference sequence). The ends were cut back, 0 bases at V and 7 bases at J, with 10 bases in the middle. CDR3 sequence (DNA): TGTGCCTGGAGTGTCCGGACGGGGAATGAGCAGTTCTTC. It is translated as CAWSVRTGNEQFF.

This clone was seen a handful of times. V and J are TRBV9 and TRBJ2-1; 8 bases line up with TRBD2. The CDR3 covers 15 residues. The V gene end was trimmed by 0 bases and the J gene end by 5 bases; junction bases not matched to a gene: 4. CDR1 is SGDLS, CDR2 YYNGEE, per germline. The CDR3 DNA follows: TGTGCCAGCAGCGTAGGCGGTAGCGGGGACAATGAGCAGTTCTTC. It yields the protein CASSVGGSGDNEQFF. The full variable domain, completed using reference TRBV9 and TRBJ2-1, is DSGVTQTPKHLITATGQRVTLRCSPRSGDLSVYWYQQSLDQGLQFLIQYYNGEERAKGNILERFSAQQFPDLHSELNLSSLELGDSALYFCASSVGGSGDNEQFFGPGTRLTVL.